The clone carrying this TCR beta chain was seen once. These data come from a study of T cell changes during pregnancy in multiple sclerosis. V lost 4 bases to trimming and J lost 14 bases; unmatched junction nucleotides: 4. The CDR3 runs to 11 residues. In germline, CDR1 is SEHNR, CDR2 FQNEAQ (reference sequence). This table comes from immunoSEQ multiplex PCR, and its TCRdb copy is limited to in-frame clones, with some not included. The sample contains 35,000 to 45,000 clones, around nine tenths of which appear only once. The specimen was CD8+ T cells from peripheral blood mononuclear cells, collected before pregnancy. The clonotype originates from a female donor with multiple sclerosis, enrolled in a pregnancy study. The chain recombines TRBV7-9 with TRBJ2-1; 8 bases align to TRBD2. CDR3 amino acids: CASSSSGSKFF. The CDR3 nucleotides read TGTGCCAGCAGCTCAAGCGGGAGCAAGTTCTTC.